The clone carrying this TCR beta chain was observed at least ten times. Its antigen remains unidentified. Germline V gene lookup returns CDR1 DFQATT and CDR2 SNEGSKA (reference sequence). V dropped 0 bases and J dropped 2; count of bases not matched to a gene: 6. The CDR3 consists of 15 residues. The entry originates in a study of CD8 T cells in ankylosing spondylitis. Study-wide results and caveats: Reportedly, matched ankylosing spondylitis synovial fluid was significantly enriched for disease-linked clones. Reports of some motif variants in reactive arthritis synovial fluid and blood predate this one.

TCRdb reanalysed the 5' RACE reads using MiXCR and keeps one entry per CDR3 protein. The data hold about 69,000 distinct CDR3 sequences, with roughly 5.2% observed a single time. The rearrangement links TRBV20-1 to TRBJ2-5; 7 nucleotides align to TRBD2. Sequenced: blood, either unsorted or a sorted T cell fraction (not recorded which). This sequence was found in a male donor with ankylosing spondylitis or in good health (not recorded which). CDR3 loop: CSARDVERGQETQYF. The CDR3 coding sequence is TGCAGTGCTAGAGACGTTGAGCGGGGTCAAGAGACCCAGTACTTC.